Included here is one TCR beta chain sequence, with context. Its antigen is currently not known. No qualities accompany the bases; no much larger clone lies one base away. The source of the sample is a study of T cell responses to AZD1222 COVID-19 vaccine listed by TCRdb under 2021. About the full investigation: AZD1222 recipients given second doses at about 4 weeks or at about 12 weeks were pooled, since spike-specific TCR depth and breadth were not found to differ between the two schedules. A total of more than 230 trial participants underwent TCR sequencing, of whom around 210 had received two doses of AZD1222 and around 25 had received two doses of the MenACWY control vaccine. Trial participants were enrolled into age subgroups of 18-55, 56-69 and 70-plus years, which contained about 150, 28 and 57 TCR-sequenced participants, respectively. What the work shows at the level of the full study, not this receptor alone: Conclusions about previously exposed vaccinees are limited because only a handful of AZD1222 recipients were SARS-CoV-2 seropositive at baseline. Because no samples from the day 14 peak response were available, repertoires could be characterized only after the peak T cell response. The 56-69-year group was small, and its depth increase did not reach significance, likely because of low power. Reportedly, almost half of the unique spike-specific TCRs recognized epitopes lying outside the regions that are mutated in the B.1.351 and B.1.1.7 variants. Participants were mostly white British and included more females than males, and it was suggested by the authors that clonal diversity may have been underestimated. A significant rise in spike-specific TCR breadth and depth was observed after two AZD1222 doses relative to day 0 and relative to MenACWY recipients. The whole spike protein was spanned by vaccine-associated CD4 TCRs, and dominant responses were seen in regions 160-218 and 743-854.

Inclusive of the bounding cysteine and phenylalanine, the CDR3 is 16 residues long. The retained sequence is limited to the CDR3, 48 bases, with the frame set at the first base. Compared with germline, V lacks 2 bases and J lacks 0 bases; bases without a gene match: 5. The germline V gene (reference sequence) specifies MNHEY as CDR1 and SMNVEV as CDR2. The CDR3 regions of human TCRbeta chains were analyzed by immunosequencing. On the study's bioinformatics: Repertoire TCRs were checked for matches against a reference library of SARS-CoV-2-specific TCRs that had been generated using the MIRA antigen-specificity platform. Breadth was defined as the fraction of unique TCRs that were SARS-CoV-2-associated. Depth was defined as the fraction of total T cells that were SARS-CoV-2-associated. Using the MIRA data, every spike-specific TCR was mapped to the spike region that the TCR reacted to and assigned to either a CD4 or a CD8 class. Log10-transformed breadth and depth values were compared by one-way ANOVA with Sidak's multiple comparisons tests. In its TCRdb copy, this immuneACCESS table keeps in-frame sequences only and misses some clones. Where compared with another copy, unresolved V genes explain less than half of these, and the others have no known cause. The D gene and trimming were derived from the DNA, and the V and J assignments and clone size from that table. The sample profile shows 150,000 to 200,000 clones; approximately 90% of them were found once. Jointly, the top ten make up roughly 2.8% of the sample.

In light of the paper, this sample's time point label describes: baseline before first vaccination. Vaccinee samples were obtained from the UK trials COV001 and COV002, which included a single-blind randomized controlled phase 2/3 trial of AZD1222 (ChAdOx1 nCoV-19) in healthy adults. For TCRbeta chain sequencing, PBMC samples were collected from trial participants at day 0 and at day 28 after the second dose. The receptor's source is an adult in good health. The chain was built from TRBV27 and TRBJ1-1; 8 central bases correspond to TRBD1. Sequenced here: peripheral blood, sampled on day 0 of AZD1222 vaccination. The CDR3 protein: CASSLKTGAMNTEAFF. The nucleotide sequence is TGTGCCAGCAGTTTAAAGACAGGGGCCATGAACACTGAAGCTTTCTTT.